This TCR beta chain is drawn from a study of CD8+ T cells in alopecia areata. Study information: Those treated were given oral tofacitinib at 5 to 10 mg twice daily. After 6 to 18 months of tofacitinib, follow-up continued 6 months off drug.

V gave up 5 bases and J gave up 0 bases, with 8 bases separating them. Germline CDR1 SGHRS, CDR2 YFSETQ. This CDR3 is built from 14 residues. A FACSAria was used to sort CD4+ and CD8+ T cells. These cells came from PBMCs. Investigators isolated RNA and reverse transcribed it into cDNA to act as the sequencing template. TCRdb's table, derived via immunoSEQ multiplex PCR, lists solely in-frame clones and lacks some. The table has 170,000 or so clones, 50% to 70% seen once. This clone was counted a few times. Source: CD4+ T cells sorted from blood, taken at week 0. This rearrangement joins TRBV5-1 to TRBJ2-2; TRBD2 is a possible D gene (6 bases). This TCR was sampled from a human donor with alopecia areata. CDR3 sequence: CASRTSSNTGELFF. CDR3 bases: TGCGCCAGCAGGACTAGTTCGAACACCGGGGAGCTGTTTTTT.